This TCR beta chain was documented in a study of T cell responses to AZD1222 COVID-19 vaccine. Study observations and caveats: The donor group comprised mostly white British people and more females; the analysis possibly underestimated clonal diversity. Baseline serostatus was positive in only a handful of AZD1222 recipients.

This clone was detected only once. What it binds is not known. Assay used: immunoSEQ multiplex PCR; TCRdb lists only in-frame clones, some missing. Found here are around 83,000 clones, nearly 90% of them singletons; the top ten hold roughly 19%. The CDR3 has 16 amino acids. Germline V gives CDR1 SGHTA, CDR2 FQGNSA. After removal of 2 bases from V and 3 bases from J, the junction contained 9 bases not matched to a gene. The chain recombines TRBV7-2 with TRBJ2-7; TRBD1 agrees at 8 bases. This sample comprised peripheral blood, obtained on day 0 of AZD1222 vaccination. This clonotype was obtained from an adult in good health. This chain's CDR3 is CASSLRTRDRGYEQYF. In nucleotides, the CDR3 is TGTGCCAGCAGCTTAAGAACCCGAGACAGGGGCTACGAGCAGTACTTC.